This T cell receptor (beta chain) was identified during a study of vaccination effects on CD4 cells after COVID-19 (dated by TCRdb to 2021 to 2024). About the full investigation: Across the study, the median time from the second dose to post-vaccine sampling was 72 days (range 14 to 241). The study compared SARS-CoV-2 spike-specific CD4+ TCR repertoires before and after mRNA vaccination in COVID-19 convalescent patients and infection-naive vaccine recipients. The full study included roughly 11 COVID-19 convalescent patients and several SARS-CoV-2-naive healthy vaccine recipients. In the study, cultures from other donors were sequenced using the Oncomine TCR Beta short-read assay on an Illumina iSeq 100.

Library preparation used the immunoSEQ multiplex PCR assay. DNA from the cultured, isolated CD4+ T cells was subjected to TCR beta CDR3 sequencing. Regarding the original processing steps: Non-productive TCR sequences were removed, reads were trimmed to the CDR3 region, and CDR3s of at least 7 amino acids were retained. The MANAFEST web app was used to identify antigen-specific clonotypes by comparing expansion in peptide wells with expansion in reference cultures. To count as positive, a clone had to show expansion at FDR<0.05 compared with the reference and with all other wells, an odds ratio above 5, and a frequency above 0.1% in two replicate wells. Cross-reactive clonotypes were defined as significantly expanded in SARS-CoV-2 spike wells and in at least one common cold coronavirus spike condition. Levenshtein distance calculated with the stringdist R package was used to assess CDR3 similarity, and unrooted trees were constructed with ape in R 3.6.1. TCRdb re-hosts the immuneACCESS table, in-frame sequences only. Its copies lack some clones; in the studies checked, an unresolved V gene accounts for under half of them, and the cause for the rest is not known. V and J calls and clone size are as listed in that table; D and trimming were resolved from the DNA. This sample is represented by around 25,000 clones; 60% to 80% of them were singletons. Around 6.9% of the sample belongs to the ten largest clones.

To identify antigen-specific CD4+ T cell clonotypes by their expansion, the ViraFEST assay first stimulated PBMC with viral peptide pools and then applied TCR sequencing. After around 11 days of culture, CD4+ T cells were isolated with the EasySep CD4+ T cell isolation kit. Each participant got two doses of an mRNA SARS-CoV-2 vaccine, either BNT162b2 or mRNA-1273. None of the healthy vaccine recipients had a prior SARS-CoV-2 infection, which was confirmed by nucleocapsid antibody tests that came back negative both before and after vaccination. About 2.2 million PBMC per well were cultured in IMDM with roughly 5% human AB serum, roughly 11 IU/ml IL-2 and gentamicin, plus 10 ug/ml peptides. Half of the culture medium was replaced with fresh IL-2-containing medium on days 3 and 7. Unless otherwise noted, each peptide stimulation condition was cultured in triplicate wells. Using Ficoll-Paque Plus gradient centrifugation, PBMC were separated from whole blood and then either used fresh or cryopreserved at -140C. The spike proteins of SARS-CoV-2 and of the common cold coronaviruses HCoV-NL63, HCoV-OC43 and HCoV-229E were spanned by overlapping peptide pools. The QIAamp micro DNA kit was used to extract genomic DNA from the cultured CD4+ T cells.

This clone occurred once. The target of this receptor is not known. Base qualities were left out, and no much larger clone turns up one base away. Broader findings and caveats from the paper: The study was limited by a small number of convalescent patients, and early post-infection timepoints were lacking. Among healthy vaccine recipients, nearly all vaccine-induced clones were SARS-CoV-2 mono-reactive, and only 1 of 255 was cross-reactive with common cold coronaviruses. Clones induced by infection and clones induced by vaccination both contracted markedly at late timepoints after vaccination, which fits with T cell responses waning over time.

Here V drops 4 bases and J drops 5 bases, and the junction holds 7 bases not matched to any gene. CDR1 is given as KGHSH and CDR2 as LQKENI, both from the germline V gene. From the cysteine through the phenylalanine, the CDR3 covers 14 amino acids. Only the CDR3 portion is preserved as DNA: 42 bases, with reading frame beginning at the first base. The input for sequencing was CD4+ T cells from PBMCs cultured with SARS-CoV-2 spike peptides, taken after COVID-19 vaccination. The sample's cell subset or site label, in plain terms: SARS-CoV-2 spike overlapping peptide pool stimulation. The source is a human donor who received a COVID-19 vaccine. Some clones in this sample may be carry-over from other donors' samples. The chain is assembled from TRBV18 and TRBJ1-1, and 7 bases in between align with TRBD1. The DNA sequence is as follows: TGTGCCAGCTCACTGTCTCAGGGGGGGACTGAAGCTTTCTTT. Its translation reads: CASSLSQGGTEAFF.